This T cell receptor (beta chain) came from a study of T cell repertoires in cytomegalovirus infection. In the study overall: TCR beta signatures that were public indicated CMV infection and matching HLA type.

MiXCR, run by TCRdb on the reads, gives a single entry per CDR3 protein. Among about 150,000 distinct CDR3 sequences listed, around 24% were seen once. This CDR3 has 14 residues. V was clipped by 3 bases and J by 5 bases, with 11 bases between them. The germline V gene has CDR1 KGHSH and CDR2 LQKENI. About this clonotype itself: Its antigen is unknown.

General study findings and limits: Across the ex vivo response, the dominant clonotypes were HLA-C-restricted CMV-specific TCR beta clonotypes.

V gene TRBV18 combines with J gene TRBJ1-3, with a tentative D call TRBD1 (5 bases). The receptor was derived from a human donor in good health (CMV status not recorded). Some clones in this sample may be carry-over from other donors' samples. Sequencing used PBMCs. This CDR3 reads CASSPSTERNTIYF. The CDR3 nucleotides read TGTGCCAGCTCACCCTCGACAGAGAGAAACACCATATATTTT.